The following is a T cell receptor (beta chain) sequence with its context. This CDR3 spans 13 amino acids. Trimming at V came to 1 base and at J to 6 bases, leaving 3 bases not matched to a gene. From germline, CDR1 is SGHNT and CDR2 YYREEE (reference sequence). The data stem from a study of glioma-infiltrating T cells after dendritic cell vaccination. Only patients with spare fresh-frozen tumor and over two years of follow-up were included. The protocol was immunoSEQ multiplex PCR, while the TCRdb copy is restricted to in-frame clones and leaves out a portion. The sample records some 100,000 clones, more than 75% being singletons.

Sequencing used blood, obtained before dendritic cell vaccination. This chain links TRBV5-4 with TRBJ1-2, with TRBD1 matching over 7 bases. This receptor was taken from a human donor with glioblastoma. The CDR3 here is CASSLFQGDGYTF. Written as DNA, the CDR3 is TGTGCCAGCAGCTTGTTCCAGGGGGATGGCTACACCTTC.